Here is one TCR beta chain with its context. What it recognizes is unknown. With 3 bases removed from V and 5 bases from J, the gap between germline ends came to 20 bases. The CDR3 consists of 16 residues. This record belongs to a study of response to subunit inactivated influenza vaccine. MiXCR was run by TCRdb on the RT-PCR reads, yielding one entry per CDR3 protein. This table has just over 300,000 distinct CDR3 sequences, around 22% appearing once. Regarding the study as a whole: T cells newly recruited by each seasonal influenza vaccination are few, the authors suggested.

The rearrangement joins TRBV23-1 to TRBJ2-7; TRBD1 might be the D (5 bases). TRBV23-1 is an open reading frame whose function is uncertain. The source of this sequence is a man between 50 and 70 years old who received an inactivated influenza vaccine. Sequences were derived from PBMCs from blood, sampled less than 22 months after vaccination. This chain's CDR3 is CASSHPVGPGSHEQYF. As DNA, the CDR3 is TGCGCCAGCAGTCACCCCGTGGGGCCCGGCTCTCACGAGCAGTACTTC.